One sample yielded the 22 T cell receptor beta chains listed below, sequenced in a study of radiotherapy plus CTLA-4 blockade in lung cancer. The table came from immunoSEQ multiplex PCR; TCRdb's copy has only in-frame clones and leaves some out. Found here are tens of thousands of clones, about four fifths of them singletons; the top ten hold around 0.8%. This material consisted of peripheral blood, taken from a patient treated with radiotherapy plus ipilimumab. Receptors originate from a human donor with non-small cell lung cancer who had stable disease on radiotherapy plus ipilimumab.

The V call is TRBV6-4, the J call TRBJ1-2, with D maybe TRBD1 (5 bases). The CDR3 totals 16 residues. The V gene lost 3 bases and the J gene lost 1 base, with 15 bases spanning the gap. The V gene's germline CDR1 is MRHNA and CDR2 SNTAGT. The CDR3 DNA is TGTGCCAGCAGTGAAAACAGGCAATCCATTAACTATGGCTACACCTTC. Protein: CASSENRQSINYGYTF.

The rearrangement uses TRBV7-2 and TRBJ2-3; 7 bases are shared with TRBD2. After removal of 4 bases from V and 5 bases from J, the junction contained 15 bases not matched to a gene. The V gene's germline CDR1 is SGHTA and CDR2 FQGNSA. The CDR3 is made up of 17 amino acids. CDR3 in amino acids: CASSSPLPGRRGDTQYF. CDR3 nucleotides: TGTGCCAGCAGCTCCCCACTACCCGGGAGGAGGGGAGATACGCAGTATTTT.

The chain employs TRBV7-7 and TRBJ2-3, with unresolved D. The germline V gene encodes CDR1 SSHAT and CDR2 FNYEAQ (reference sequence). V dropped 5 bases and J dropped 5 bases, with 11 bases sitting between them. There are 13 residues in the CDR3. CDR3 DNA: TGTGCCAGCAGCCGGACCCCAAAAGATACGCAGTATTTT. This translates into CASSRTPKDTQYF.

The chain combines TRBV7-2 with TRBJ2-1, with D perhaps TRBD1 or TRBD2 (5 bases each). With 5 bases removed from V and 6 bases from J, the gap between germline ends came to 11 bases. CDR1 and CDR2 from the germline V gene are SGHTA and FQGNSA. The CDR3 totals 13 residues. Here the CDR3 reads CASSLEGRNEQFF. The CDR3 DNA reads TGTGCCAGCAGCCTAGAGGGACGCAATGAGCAGTTCTTC.

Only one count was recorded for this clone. The CDR3 here is CASSFLLAGNRDTQYF. The DNA of the CDR3 is TGTGCCAGCAGCTTTCTCCTAGCGGGTAATAGGGATACGCAGTATTTT. The chain links TRBV7-9 to TRBJ2-3; 8 bases are shared with TRBD2. The CDR3 spans 16 residues. V lost 3 bases, J lost 6 bases, and 11 bases stayed unmatched. From germline, CDR1 is SEHNR and CDR2 FQNEAQ (reference sequence). The complete variable domain, with remaining parts taken from reference TRBV7-9 and TRBJ2-3, reads DTGVSQNPRHKITKRGQNVTFRCDPISEHNRLYWYRQTLGQGPEFLTYFQNEAQLEKSRLLSDRFSAERPKGSFSTLEIQRTEQGDSAMYLCASSFLLAGNRDTQYFGPGTRLTVL.

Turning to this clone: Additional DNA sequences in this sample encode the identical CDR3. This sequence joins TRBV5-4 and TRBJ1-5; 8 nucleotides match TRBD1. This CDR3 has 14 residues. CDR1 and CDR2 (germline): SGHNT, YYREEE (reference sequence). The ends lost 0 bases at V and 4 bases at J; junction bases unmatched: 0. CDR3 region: CASSLGTGNQPQHF. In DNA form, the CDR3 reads TGTGCCAGCAGCTTGGGGACAGGGAATCAGCCCCAGCATTTT. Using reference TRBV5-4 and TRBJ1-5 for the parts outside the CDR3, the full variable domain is ETGVTQSPTHLIKTRGQQVTLRCSSQSGHNTVSWYQQALGQGPQFIFQYYREEENGRGNFPPRFSGLQFPNYSSELNVNALELDDSALYLCASSLGTGNQPQHFGDGTRLSIL.

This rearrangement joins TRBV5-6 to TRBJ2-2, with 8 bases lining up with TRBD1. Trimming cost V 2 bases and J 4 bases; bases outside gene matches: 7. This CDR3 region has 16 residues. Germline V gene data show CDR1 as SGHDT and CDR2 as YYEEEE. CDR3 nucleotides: TGTGCCAGCAGCTTAAGAGACAGGGGTACCACCGGGGAGCTGTTTTTT. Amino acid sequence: CASSLRDRGTTGELFF.

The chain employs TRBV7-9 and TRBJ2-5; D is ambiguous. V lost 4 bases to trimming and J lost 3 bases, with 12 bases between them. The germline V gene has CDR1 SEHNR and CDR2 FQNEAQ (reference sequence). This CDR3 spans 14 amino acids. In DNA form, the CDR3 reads TGTGCCAGCAGCTCCGTTTTTCCGAAAGAGACCCAGTACTTC. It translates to CASSSVFPKETQYF.

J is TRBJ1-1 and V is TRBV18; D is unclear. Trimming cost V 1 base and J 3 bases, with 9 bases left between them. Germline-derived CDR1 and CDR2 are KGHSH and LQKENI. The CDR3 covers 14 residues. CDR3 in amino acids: CASSPRTQDTEAFF. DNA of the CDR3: TGTGCCAGCTCACCACGTACCCAGGACACTGAAGCTTTCTTT.

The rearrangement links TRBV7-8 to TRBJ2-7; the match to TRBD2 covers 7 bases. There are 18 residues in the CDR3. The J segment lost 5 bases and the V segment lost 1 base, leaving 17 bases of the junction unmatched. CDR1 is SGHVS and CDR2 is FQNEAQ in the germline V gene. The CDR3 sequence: CASSLDGVLAVGLDEQYF. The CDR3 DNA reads TGTGCCAGCAGCTTAGATGGTGTCCTAGCGGTCGGCCTCGACGAGCAGTACTTC.

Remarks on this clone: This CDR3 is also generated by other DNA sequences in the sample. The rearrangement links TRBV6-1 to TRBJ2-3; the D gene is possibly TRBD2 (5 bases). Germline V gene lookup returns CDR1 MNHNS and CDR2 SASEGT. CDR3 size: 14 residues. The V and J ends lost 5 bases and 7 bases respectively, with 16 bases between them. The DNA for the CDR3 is TGTGCCAGCAGTCCCGAGGGCGGTACTTATACGCAGTATTTT. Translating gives CASSPEGGTYTQYF.

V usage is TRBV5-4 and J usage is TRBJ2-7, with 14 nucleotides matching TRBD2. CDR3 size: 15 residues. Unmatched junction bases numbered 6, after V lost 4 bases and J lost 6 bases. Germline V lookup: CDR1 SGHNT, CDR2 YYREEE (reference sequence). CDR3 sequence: CASSAPGLAGVEQYF. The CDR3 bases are TGTGCCAGCAGCGCCCCGGGACTAGCGGGAGTCGAGCAGTACTTC. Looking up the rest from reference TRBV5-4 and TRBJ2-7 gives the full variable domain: ETGVTQSPTHLIKTRGQQVTLRCSSQSGHNTVSWYQQALGQGPQFIFQYYREEENGRGNFPPRFSGLQFPNYSSELNVNALELDDSALYLCASSAPGLAGVEQYFGPGTRLTVT.

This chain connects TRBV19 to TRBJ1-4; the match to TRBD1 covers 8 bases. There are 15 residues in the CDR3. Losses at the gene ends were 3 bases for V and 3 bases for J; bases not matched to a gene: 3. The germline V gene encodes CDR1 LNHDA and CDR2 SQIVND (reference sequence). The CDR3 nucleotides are TGTGCCAGTAGTATGGGACAGGTCGCTAATGAAAAACTGTTTTTT. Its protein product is CASSMGQVANEKLFF. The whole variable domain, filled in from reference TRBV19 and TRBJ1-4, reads DGGITQSPKYLFRKEGQNVTLSCEQNLNHDAMYWYRQDPGQGLRLIYYSQIVNDFQKGDIAEGYSVSREKKESFPLTVTSAQKNPTAFYLCASSMGQVANEKLFFGSGTQLSVL.

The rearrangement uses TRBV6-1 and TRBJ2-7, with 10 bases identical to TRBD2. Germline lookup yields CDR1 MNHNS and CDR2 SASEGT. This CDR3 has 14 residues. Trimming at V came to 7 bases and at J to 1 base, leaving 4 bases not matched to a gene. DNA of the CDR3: TGTGCCAGCACGACTAGCGGGCCTTCCTACGAGCAGTACTTC. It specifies CASTTSGPSYEQYF.

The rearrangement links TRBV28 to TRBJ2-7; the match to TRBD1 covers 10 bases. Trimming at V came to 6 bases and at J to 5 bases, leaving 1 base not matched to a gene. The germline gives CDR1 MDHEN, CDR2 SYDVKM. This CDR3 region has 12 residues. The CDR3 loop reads CASRGTGDEQYF. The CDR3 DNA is TGTGCCAGCAGAGGGACAGGGGACGAGCAGTACTTC.

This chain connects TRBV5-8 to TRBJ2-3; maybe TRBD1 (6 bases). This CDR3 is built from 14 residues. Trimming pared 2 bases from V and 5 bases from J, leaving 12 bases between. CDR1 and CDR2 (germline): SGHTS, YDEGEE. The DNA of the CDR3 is TGTGCCAGCAGCTTCTCAGGGGCTGGAGATACGCAGTATTTT. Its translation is CASSFSGAGDTQYF.

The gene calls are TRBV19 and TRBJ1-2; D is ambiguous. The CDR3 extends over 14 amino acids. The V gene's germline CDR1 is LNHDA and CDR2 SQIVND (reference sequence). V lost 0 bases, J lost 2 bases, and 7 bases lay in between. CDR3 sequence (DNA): TGTGCCAGTAGTATAGAGGTAAACAACTATGGCTACACCTTC. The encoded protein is CASSIEVNNYGYTF.

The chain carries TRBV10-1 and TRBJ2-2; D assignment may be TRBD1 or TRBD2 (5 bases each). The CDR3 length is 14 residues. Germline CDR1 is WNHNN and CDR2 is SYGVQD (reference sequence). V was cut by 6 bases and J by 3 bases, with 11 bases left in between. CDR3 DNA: TGCGCCAGCAGAGGTCAGGGAGACACCGGGGAGCTGTTTTTT. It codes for CASRGQGDTGELFF.

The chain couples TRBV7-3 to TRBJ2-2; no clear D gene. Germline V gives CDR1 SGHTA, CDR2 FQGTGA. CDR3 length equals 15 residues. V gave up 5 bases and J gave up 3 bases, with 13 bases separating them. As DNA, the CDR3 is TGTGCCAGCAGCCCCAATTTAAGGGACACCGGGGAGCTGTTTTTT. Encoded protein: CASSPNLRDTGELFF.

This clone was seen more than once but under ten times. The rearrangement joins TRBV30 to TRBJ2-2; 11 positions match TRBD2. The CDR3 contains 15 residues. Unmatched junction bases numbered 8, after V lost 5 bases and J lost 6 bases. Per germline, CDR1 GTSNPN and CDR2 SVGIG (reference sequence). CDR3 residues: CAWQPLAGGSGELFF. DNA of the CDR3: TGTGCCTGGCAGCCTCTAGCGGGAGGTTCCGGGGAGCTGTTTTTT.

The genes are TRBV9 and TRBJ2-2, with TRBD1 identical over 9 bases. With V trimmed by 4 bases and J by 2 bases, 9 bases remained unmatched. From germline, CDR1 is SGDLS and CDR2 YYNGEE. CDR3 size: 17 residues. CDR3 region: CASSPGTGTTNTGELFF. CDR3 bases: TGTGCCAGCAGCCCCGGGACAGGGACGACAAACACCGGGGAGCTGTTTTTT.

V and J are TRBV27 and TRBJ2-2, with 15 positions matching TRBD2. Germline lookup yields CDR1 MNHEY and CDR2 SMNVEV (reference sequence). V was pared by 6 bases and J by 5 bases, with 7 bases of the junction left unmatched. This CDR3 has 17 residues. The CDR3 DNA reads TGTGCCAGCAGCCGTGGACTAGCGGGAGGGTTAACCGGGGAGCTGTTTTTT. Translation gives CASSRGLAGGLTGELFF.